This T cell receptor (beta chain) was observed in a study of cytomegalovirus exposure and HLA in healthy donors. Per germline, CDR1 SNHLY and CDR2 FYNNEI. V lost 8 bases and J lost 0, with 11 bases in between. This CDR3 region has 14 residues. This clone appeared a single time. It was with 60 Vbeta and 13 Jbeta primers that the PCR ran. Only in-frame clones appear in the TCRdb table, and some are missing; sequencing was by immunoSEQ multiplex PCR. The table lists 100,000 to 150,000 clones, 83% of them singletons. The clonotype comes from a woman in her thirties or forties in good health and CMV-seropositive. Sequencing was performed on PBMCs. The chain couples TRBV2 to TRBJ2-4; D call uncertain. Here the CDR3 reads CASCPVAAKNIQYF. The DNA of the CDR3 is TGTGCCAGCTGTCCAGTAGCAGCCAAAAACATTCAGTACTTC.